In this sample, the clone carrying this T cell receptor (beta chain) turned up many times. This entry comes from a study of T-cell reconstitution after alpha-beta-depleted transplantation in children. V dropped 2 bases and J dropped 1 base, with 8 bases sitting between them. The CDR3 loop spans 14 amino acids. Unique molecular identifiers were built into the TCRbeta library. In TCRdb, the PCR reads were re-called with MiXCR into one record per CDR3 protein. The sample includes some 400,000 distinct CDR3 sequences, around 21% seen only once; the top ten take 3.8%. V is TRBV12-3 or TRBV12-4 and J is TRBJ1-1; D is possibly TRBD1 (5 bases). Sequenced material: PBMCs from the stem cell graft donor, taken from the stem cell graft. This receptor was identified in a human donor who donated a stem cell graft to a child with acute myeloid leukemia. In DNA, the CDR3 is TGTGCCAGCAGTTTACAGGGTCCGAACACTGAAGCTTTCTTT. Residues: CASSLQGPNTEAFF.